This entry concerns a single TCR beta chain. The target antigen is unknown. This CDR3 region has 16 residues. V shed 6 bases and J 4 bases; nucleotides not matched to a gene: 12. These data belong to a study of T-cell reconstitution after alpha-beta-depleted transplantation in children. Overall study results and limits: At around two months after transplant, the alpha-beta T cells were reportedly derived from several hundred expanded clones that came from non-depleted graft cells.

Unique molecular identifiers were built into the TCRbeta library. TCRdb used MiXCR to reprocess the PCR reads, holding one entry per CDR3 protein. The data contain just under 350,000 distinct CDR3 sequences, 15% to 20% of them seen just once; the ten biggest clones take up around 43%. V usage is TRBV12-3 or TRBV12-4 and J usage is TRBJ2-1; 7 bases agree with TRBD2. This specimen was PBMCs, mostly from graft donor cells, taken 360 days after TCRalphabeta/CD19-depleted stem cell transplant. The source is a male patient between 2 and 9 years old who had a stem cell transplant for acute lymphoblastic leukemia, so the T cells may come from the graft donor. In DNA, the CDR3 is TGTGCCAGCAGCTGGGGGGGTCGGGAACCTTACAATGAGCAGTTCTTC. Encoded protein: CASSWGGREPYNEQFF.